These T cell receptor beta chains were read from a single sample in a study of human T cells and chemical hapten exposure. Each CDR3 protein is one row after TCRdb ran MiXCR on the 5' RACE reads. The table records some 150,000 distinct CDR3 sequences, roughly 4% of them present only once. The origin of the receptors is a female donor in good health. The CDR3 runs from the conserved cysteine through the conserved F or W. D genes are given only for firm matches.

j_call d_call v_call cdr3_aa
TRBJ2-7 TRBD2 TRBV5-1 CASSPGGRTQIKAGQYF
TRBJ1-1 NA TRBV20-1 CSARDRFRNLDTEAFF
TRBJ2-3 TRBD2 TRBV2 CASSPYSGGRDTQYF
TRBJ2-5 NA TRBV18 CASSRGGHGETQYF
TRBJ2-3 NA TRBV7-2 CASSLDSTQQYF
TRBJ1-2 NA TRBV11-2 CASSLYRGYCYTF
TRBJ2-7 NA TRBV3-1 CASSDDYEQYF
TRBJ2-1 NA TRBV6-1 CASSPGPSSYNEQFF
TRBJ1-2 NA TRBV6-1 CASSEGTAYGYTF
TRBJ1-1 NA TRBV6-1 CASNAYLGTEAFF
TRBJ2-1 TRBD2 TRBV24-1 CATSEKAGARSEQFF
TRBJ2-2 TRBD1 TRBV7-9 CASSSPTGGYTGELFF
TRBJ1-2 TRBD1 TRBV18 CASSPNTDRGYGYTF
TRBJ2-3 NA TRBV28 CASSQFGSWGPRTDTQYF
TRBJ2-1 NA TRBV20-1 CSARPMGGRATYNEQFF
TRBJ1-1 NA TRBV15 CATSRDKFLGGTEAFF
TRBJ1-1 NA TRBV20-1 CSAHTGPNTEAFF
TRBJ1-6 NA TRBV5-1 CASTPSDGSLHF
TRBJ2-7 NA TRBV27 CASSLFGRGSYEQYF
TRBJ1-1 NA TRBV12-5 CASGFYNTEAFF
TRBJ2-7 TRBD2 TRBV24-1 CATSDHSGGNPEQYF
TRBJ1-1 NA TRBV4-2 CASSQDIGATEAFF
TRBJ2-5 TRBD1 TRBV7-3 CASSSRPGQGQETQYF
TRBJ1-2 TRBD1 TRBV7-2 CASSLQTGDGYTF
TRBJ1-3 NA TRBV7-8 CASSLRIPRGQTGNTIYF
TRBJ2-3 TRBD2 TRBV6-2/TRBV6-3 CASSYTLAGGPTDTQYF
TRBJ2-1 TRBD2 TRBV3-1 CASRPSGGAFPYNEQFF
TRBJ1-5 TRBD1 TRBV7-8 CASSSYRDSNQPQHF
TRBJ1-1 NA TRBV20-1 CSASPSVSVKAFF
TRBJ2-7 NA TRBV12-3/TRBV12-4 CASSFFPYEQYF
TRBJ2-2 TRBD2 TRBV4-2 CASSQDRGGASGELFF
TRBJ2-1 NA TRBV6-2/TRBV6-3 CASSYFRVRSPYNEQFF
TRBJ1-6 NA TRBV12-3/TRBV12-4 CASSFGQSNSPLHF
TRBJ1-2 TRBD1 TRBV7-9 CASSSGTGENGYTF
TRBJ1-6 NA TRBV12-3/TRBV12-4 CASSLIQGYNSPLHF
TRBJ2-2 TRBD1 TRBV7-2 CASSLYLWTGGMSGELFF
TRBJ2-7 NA TRBV6-6 CASSPFSGSSYEQYF
TRBJ2-3 NA TRBV12-3/TRBV12-4 CASSLPPGLRCKDTQYF
TRBJ2-7 TRBD2 TRBV5-4 CASSQRGGTYEQYF
TRBJ2-3 NA TRBV20-1 CSARAPAESPDTQYF
TRBJ1-2 TRBD1 TRBV29-1 CGQGSRYGYTF
TRBJ1-5 NA TRBV20-1 CSARDRRGQPQHF
TRBJ2-1 TRBD2 TRBV20-1 CSARAGTSDYNEQFF